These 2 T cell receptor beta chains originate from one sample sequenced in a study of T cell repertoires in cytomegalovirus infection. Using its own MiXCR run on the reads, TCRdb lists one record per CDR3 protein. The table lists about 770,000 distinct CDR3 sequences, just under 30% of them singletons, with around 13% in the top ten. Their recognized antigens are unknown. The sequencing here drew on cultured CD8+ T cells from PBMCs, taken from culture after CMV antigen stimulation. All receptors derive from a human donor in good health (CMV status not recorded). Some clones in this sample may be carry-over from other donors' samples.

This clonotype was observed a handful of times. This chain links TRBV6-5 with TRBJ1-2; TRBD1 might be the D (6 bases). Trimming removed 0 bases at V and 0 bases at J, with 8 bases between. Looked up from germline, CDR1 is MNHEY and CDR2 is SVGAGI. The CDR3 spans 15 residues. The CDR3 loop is CASSYSAGANYGYTF. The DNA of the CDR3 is TGTGCCAGCAGTTACTCGGCAGGGGCTAACTATGGCTACACCTTC.

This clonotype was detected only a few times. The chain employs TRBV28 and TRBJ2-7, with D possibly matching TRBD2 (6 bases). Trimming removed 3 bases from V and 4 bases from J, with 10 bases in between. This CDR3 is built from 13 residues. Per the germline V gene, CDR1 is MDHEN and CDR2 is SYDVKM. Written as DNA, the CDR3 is TGTGCCAGCAGTTTTGGGGGGAGGTACGAGCAGTACGTC. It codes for CASSFGGRYEQYV.